One TCR beta chain is described in this entry. Its antigen remains unidentified. Germline CDR1 SGHDT, CDR2 YYEEEE. The ends were cut back, 3 bases at V and 5 bases at J, with 14 bases in the middle. The CDR3 is made up of 14 amino acids. The sample is drawn from a study of a mutant IDH1 vaccine in newly diagnosed glioma. In the study overall: Vaccine dosing followed radiotherapy by 4-6 weeks, or accompanied temozolomide cycles. Receipt of radiotherapy, temozolomide, or both preceded the study, and most received both. V12 corresponded to week 35 and V13 to week 47.

Libraries were prepared by immunoSEQ multiplex PCR; TCRdb keeps only in-frame clonotypes and omits some of them. The sample consists of tens of thousands of clones, around 84% of them appearing once. Time point defined: week 35, safety follow-up. The investigators gave 300 ug of mutant IDH1 20-mer peptide in each vaccine dose, together with topical imiquimod. Specimen: PBMCs, collected from a glioma patient whose treatment included an IDH1 peptide vaccine. The origin of this receptor is a woman younger than 30 with glioma. The V and J genes are TRBV5-6 and TRBJ2-5, with D possibly matching TRBD1 (5 bases). The CDR3 DNA reads as TGTGCCAGCAGCTCGGACCAGGACATGGAGACCCAGTACTTC. Encoded protein: CASSSDQDMETQYF.